These T cell receptor beta chains were read from a single sample in a study of OX40 agonist ivuxolimab in advanced cancers. TCRdb's copy holds only in-frame clones and misses some; the assay was immunoSEQ multiplex PCR. This sample has about 100,000 clones, with less than 95% found just once. The input for sequencing was CD4+ or CD8+ T cells sorted from blood, taken in a trial of the OX40 agonist ivuxolimab. All receptors come from an adult with an advanced solid tumor such as melanoma, head and neck, liver or kidney cancer. Both conserved end residues are trimmed from each CDR3.

V: TRBV27
CDR3: ASSLFASGRAGEQY

V: TRBV5-8
CDR3: ASSLTPGQSTDTQY

V: TRBV28
CDR3: ASRGLANYNEQF

V: TRBV2
CDR3: ASTQGVYQPQH

V: TRBV6-6
CDR3: ASSYGLAGYEQY

V: TRBV6-1
CDR3: ASTGTGNGQPQH

V: TRBV7-2
CDR3: ASTPSGGTGLYNEQF

V: TRBV5-1
CDR3: ASSRGLAGEDEQF

V: TRBV5-8
CDR3: ASSLAQGETQY

V: TRBV15
CDR3: ATSRRYGHTDTQY

V: TRBV9
CDR3: ASSSTYEQY

V: TRBV7-2
CDR3: ASSPRPGRQGTGELF

V: TRBV23-1
CDR3: ASSHPVGREGRYEQY

V: TRBV29-1
CDR3: SVVGAGDSEQY

V: TRBV30
CDR3: AWSLRPATSYYGSGT

V: TRBV7-9
CDR3: ASSLDGTGGAEQY

V: TRBV28
CDR3: ASTPLGLAGGETQY

V: TRBV6-7
CDR3: ASSYSEIQLVEVDNGTEAF

V: TRBV28
CDR3: ASSLPQSGKYGYT

V: TRBV9
CDR3: ASTTSGSSYNEQF

V: TRBV9
CDR3: ASSRLGGTRPDYEQY

V: TRBV5-5
CDR3: ASSLEPRENGYT

V: TRBV7-8
CDR3: ASSPYGLASYEQY

V: TRBV5-1
CDR3: ASSVQGRTEAF

V: TRBV5-1
CDR3: ASSFTGGTDTQY

V: TRBV6-1
CDR3: AGGALMNTEAF

V: TRBV7-9
CDR3: ASRGTGTNYGYT

V: TRBV2
CDR3: ASSSGPSYEQY

V: TRBV10-1
CDR3: ASRGSVGEQY

V: TRBV7-3
CDR3: ASSLAGTYGYT

V: TRBV5-6
CDR3: ASRKLAGAAGELF

V: TRBV10-3
CDR3: AISDLRGKSYNEQF

V: TRBV5-1
CDR3: ASSYRTSANNEQF

V: TRBV6-5
CDR3: ASSYSTRPNEKLF

V: TRBV6-6
CDR3: ASSPPGLSSEQY

V: TRBV5-6
CDR3: ASSLVGKVNTEAF

V: TRBV15
CDR3: ATAPAWYSNQPQH

V: TRBV2
CDR3: ASRRVWETQY

V: TRBV14
CDR3: ASSPQSGVEPQH

V: TRBV6-1
CDR3: ASSEAEQGIYEQY

V: TRBV15
CDR3: ATSRTPGQGGYEQY

V: TRBV29-1
CDR3: SVVLAGALFGEQF

V: TRBV5-1
CDR3: ASSLSPGGATEQY

V: TRBV18
CDR3: ASSPSTVTEAF

V: TRBV30
CDR3: AWKRGRRTGANVLT

V: TRBV2
CDR3: ASRRDSNQPQH

V: TRBV28
CDR3: ASSSQGSEEKLF

V: TRBV30
CDR3: AWSVQGEQPQH

V: TRBV5-4
CDR3: ASSPPPNIKTEAF

V: TRBV7-8
CDR3: ASSSLDTFKGEQY

V: TRBV7-6
CDR3: ASSPETSISHNEQF

V: TRBV29-1
CDR3: SAQGVTNEQF

V: TRBV7-2
CDR3: ASSLSGVGVF

V: TRBV7-9
CDR3: ASTLHGPNYGYT

V: TRBV19
CDR3: AQDREALNTEAF

V: TRBV18
CDR3: ASSLTGGAGQPQH

V: TRBV9
CDR3: ASSVGITGELF

V: TRBV5-6
CDR3: ASKRTGGGGNTIY

V: TRBV28
CDR3: ASRPQLGARNEQY